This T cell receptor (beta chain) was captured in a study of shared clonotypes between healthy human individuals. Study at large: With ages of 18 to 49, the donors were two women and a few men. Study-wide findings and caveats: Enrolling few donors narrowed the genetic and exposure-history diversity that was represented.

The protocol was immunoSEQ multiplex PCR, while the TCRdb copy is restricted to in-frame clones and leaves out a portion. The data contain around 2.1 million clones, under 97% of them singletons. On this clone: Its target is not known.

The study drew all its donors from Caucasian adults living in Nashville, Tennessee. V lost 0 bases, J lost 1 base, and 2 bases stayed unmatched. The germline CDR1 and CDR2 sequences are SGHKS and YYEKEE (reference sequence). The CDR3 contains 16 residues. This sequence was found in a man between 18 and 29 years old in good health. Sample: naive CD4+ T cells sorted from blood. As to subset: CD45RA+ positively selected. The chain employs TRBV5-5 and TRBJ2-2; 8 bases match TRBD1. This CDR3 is CASSLADRGNTGELFF. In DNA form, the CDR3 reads TGTGCCAGCAGCTTGGCAGACAGGGGGAACACCGGGGAGCTGTTTTTT.